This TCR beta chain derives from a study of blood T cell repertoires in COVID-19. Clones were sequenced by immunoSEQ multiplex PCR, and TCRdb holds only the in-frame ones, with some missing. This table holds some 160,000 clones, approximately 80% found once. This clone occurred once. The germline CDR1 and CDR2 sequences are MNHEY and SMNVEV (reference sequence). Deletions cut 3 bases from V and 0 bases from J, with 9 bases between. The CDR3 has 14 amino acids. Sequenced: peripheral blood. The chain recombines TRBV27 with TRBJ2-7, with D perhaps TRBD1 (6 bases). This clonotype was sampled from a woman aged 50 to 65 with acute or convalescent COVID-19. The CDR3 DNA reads TGTGCCAGCAGTTTGGACAGAGCCTCCTACGAGCAGTACTTC. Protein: CASSLDRASYEQYF.